The present TCR beta chain was sequenced within a study of immune evolution from preneoplasia to lung adenocarcinoma. Study at large: HLA loss of heterozygosity: around 6.5% AIS, about 15% MIA, around 35% ADC, none AAH. General study results and limits: Highest clonality occurred in KRAS-mutant, not EGFR-mutant or double wild-type, nodules. Top clone share appeared to fall from AAH through AIS, MIA, adenocarcinoma. Clonality was highest in normal lung, lower in later-stage lesions apparently.

Sequenced by immunoSEQ multiplex PCR; TCRdb stores in-frame clones only, minus some. Of some 7,500 clones listed, approximately 85% are singletons. Germline CDR1 MDHEN, CDR2 SYDVKM. The CDR3 consists of 14 residues. V dropped 4 bases and J dropped 9 bases, with 19 bases sitting between them. This clone was recorded a few times. Antigen: not known. The sequenced material came from FFPE minimally invasive lung adenocarcinoma tissue. This clonotype originated in a person at least 80 years old with lung adenocarcinoma. The gene calls are TRBV28 and TRBJ2-7, with TRBD1 as a possible D gene (6 bases). The CDR3 here is CASSSVGTPERQYF. The CDR3 DNA reads as TGTGCCAGCAGTTCTGTAGGGACACCTGAGAGGCAGTACTTC. Full variable domain (remainder filled in from reference TRBV28 and TRBJ2-7): DVKVTQSSRYLVKRTGEKVFLECVQDMDHENMFWYRQDPGLGLRLIYFSYDVKMKEKGDIPEGYSVSREKKERFSLILESASTNQTSMYLCASSSVGTPERQYFGPGTRLTVT.